The source of this T cell receptor (beta chain) is a study of response to subunit inactivated influenza vaccine. The V gene end was trimmed by 5 bases and the J gene end by 6 bases; junction bases not matched to a gene: 11. Germline-derived CDR1 and CDR2 are MDHEN and SYDVKM. The length of the CDR3 is 16 residues. TCRdb re-analysed the RT-PCR reads in MiXCR, keeping a single row per CDR3 protein. The table has about 170,000 distinct CDR3 sequences, 10% to 15% seen once. The sample was also reused in another study, on T cells expressing NK-cell markers. That publication notes: Researchers built TCR beta cDNA using 5'RACE template switching with UMIs. Each TCR beta repertoire originated in sorted T cells that were CD3+CD56+NKG2C+, CD3+CD56+NKG2C- or CD3+CD56-NKG2C+. HCMV specificity of the expanded NKG2C+ T cell clones stayed unclear.

The sequence was collected from a man between 50 and 59 years old who received an inactivated influenza vaccine. The chain is built from TRBV28 and TRBJ2-7; TRBD2 agrees at 12 bases. The material sequenced was CD8+ T cells sorted from PBMCs, taken about 13 days after vaccination. CDR3 region: CASSPSRLAGVGEQYF. In DNA form, the CDR3 reads TGTGCCAGCAGTCCTTCACGACTAGCGGGAGTGGGCGAGCAGTACTTC.